This is a list of T cell receptor beta chains from one sample in a study of brain T cells in children with intractable seizures. Measured with immunoSEQ multiplex PCR; TCRdb has only the in-frame clones, and not every one. The sample holds roughly 8,700 clones, more than 55% seen once. The starting material was resected brain tissue, obtained at surgery. The receptors stem from a girl aged 2-10 years with tuberous sclerosis and intractable seizures. The CDR3 runs from the conserved cysteine through the conserved F or W. D genes are given only for firm matches. Part of the rows lack a size; the others show once, few, many or a class for expanded clones.

TRBV5-4,once,TRBD2,TRBJ2-3,TGTGCCAGCAGCCATCTAGCGGGGGGCAGCACAGATACGCAGTATTTT,CASSHLAGGSTDTQYF
TRBV30,-,-,TRBJ2-1,TGTGCCTGGAGTTTGACAGGGACTTACAATGAGCAGTTCTTC,CAWSLTGTYNEQFF
TRBV6-1,-,TRBD1,TRBJ1-5,TGTGCCAGCAGTCGGACAGGCGGCACAAATCAGCCCCAGCATTTT,CASSRTGGTNQPQHF
TRBV5-1,few,-,TRBJ1-1,TGCGCCAGCAGCCTGGGACGGAATCTTAACACTGAAGCTTTCTTT,CASSLGRNLNTEAFF
TRBV7-2,-,TRBD1,TRBJ2-3,TGTGCCAGCAGCCCAGGGGGCGGCACAGATACGCAGTATTTT,CASSPGGGTDTQYF
TRBV6-5,-,TRBD1,TRBJ2-1,TGTGCCAGCAGTTGGCAGGGGGCTGATGAGCAGTTCTTC,CASSWQGADEQFF
TRBV19,-,-,TRBJ1-2,TGTGCCAGTAGTATAGGACCTTTCTATGGCTACACCTTC,CASSIGPFYGYTF
TRBV6-1,-,-,TRBJ2-1,TGTGCCAGCAGTGAAGGGGCGGGGGCTACATATGAGCAGTTCTTC,CASSEGAGATYEQFF
TRBV19,-,-,TRBJ2-7,TGTGCCAGTAGGGGAACAATCCACGAGCAGTACTTC,CASRGTIHEQYF
TRBV6-5,-,-,TRBJ1-5,TGTGCCAGCAGTTATACGGGGTCTCGGGATCAGCCCCAGCATTTT,CASSYTGSRDQPQHF
TRBV4-1,-,TRBD2,TRBJ2-5,TGCGCCAGCAGCCAATCGGGACTAGCGGAGACCCAGTACTTC,CASSQSGLAETQYF
TRBV24-1,medium-sized,TRBD1,TRBJ2-4,TGTGCCACCAGTGATTCGGGACAGGGGGCTTACATTCAGTACTTC,CATSDSGQGAYIQYF
TRBV5-6,once,-,TRBJ1-1,TGTGCCAGCAGCCGGGCCACCAACACTGAAGCTTTCTTT,CASSRATNTEAFF
TRBV5-1,few,TRBD1,TRBJ1-2,TGCGCCAGCAGCTTATCAGGGGGCGACGGCTACACCTTC,CASSLSGGDGYTF
TRBV19,once,-,TRBJ2-3,TGTGCCAGTAGTAGAGATCTATCAAGTCCAGATACGCAGTATTTT,CASSRDLSSPDTQYF